The 25 T cell receptor beta chains presented below share a single source sample, sequenced in a study of Ad26.COV2.S vaccination and SARS-CoV-2 variants (dated by TCRdb to about 2021). Library construction relied on the immunoSEQ multiplex PCR assay. Held by TCRdb, this immuneACCESS table contains in-frame sequences only and omits some clones. Under half of the omission traces to an unresolved V gene where checked; the cause of the rest is unknown. In all, the sample holds roughly 270,000 clones, and around 87% of those were seen once. In total, the top ten clones hold about 3.6% of the sample. Taken with the paper, the label for treatment or condition translates to: about 20 received Ad26.COV2.S at low or high dose, single or two shots; about 5 received placebo; per-sample allocation not given. For vaccine and placebo recipients, repertoires were sequenced using samples collected on day 63 after the first injection.

The specimen was peripheral blood, collected in a trial of Ad26.COV2.S vaccine versus placebo. These receptors all come from a person between 18 and 60 years old who received the Ad26.COV2.S COVID-19 vaccine or a placebo.

The V and J genes are TRBV7-9 and TRBJ2-1; 11 nucleotides align to TRBD2. Germline V gene lookup returns CDR1 SEHNR and CDR2 FQNEAQ (reference sequence). This CDR3 has 17 residues. The junction had 8 bases not matched to a gene; V was cut back by 1 base and J by 6 bases. CDR3 DNA: TGTGCCAGCAGCTTAGGGCTAGCGGGGGGAACTTTCAATGAGCAGTTCTTC. Encoded protein: CASSLGLAGGTFNEQFF.

This clone was counted between two and nine times. The chain has TRBV7-2 and TRBJ1-3, with D tentatively TRBD1 (6 bases). The germline CDR1 and CDR2 sequences are SGHTA and FQGNSA. This CDR3 spans 15 amino acids. The V and J ends lost 3 bases and 0 bases respectively, with 9 bases between them. The CDR3 DNA is TGTGCCAGCAGCTTTGGACAGTTCTCTGGAAACACCATATATTTT. Translating it yields CASSFGQFSGNTIYF.

The V call is TRBV10-1, the J call TRBJ2-2; D gene unclear. Germline lookup yields CDR1 WNHNN and CDR2 SYGVQD (reference sequence). Trimming left V 2 bases short and J 0 bases short, with 7 bases between. The CDR3 sequence is 15 residues long. The CDR3 sequence is CASSERLANTGELFF. CDR3 nucleotide sequence: TGCGCCAGCAGTGAGCGTTTAGCGAACACCGGGGAGCTGTTTTTT.

This chain connects TRBV4-1 to TRBJ2-7; D perhaps matches TRBD2 (7 bases). This CDR3 is built from 18 residues. Per germline, CDR1 MGHRA and CDR2 YSYEKL. V was pared by 1 base and J by 2 bases, with 21 bases between. The CDR3 bases are TGCGCCAGCAGCCAAGGCTGGGGGAGGGGGACGGTCACCTACGAGCAGTACTTC. Translating gives CASSQGWGRGTVTYEQYF.

This rearrangement joins TRBV11-2 to TRBJ2-7; 10 nucleotides agree with TRBD1. The CDR3 runs 15 residues. Germline V gene lookup returns CDR1 SGHAT and CDR2 FQNNGV. Trimming took 7 bases from V and 3 from J; bases not matched to a gene: 9. The CDR3 reads CASTVRGQGFYEQYF. DNA for the CDR3: TGTGCCAGCACCGTCCGGGGACAGGGGTTCTACGAGCAGTACTTC. Combining the CDR3 with reference TRBV11-2 and TRBJ2-7 gives the whole variable domain EAGVAQSPRYKIIEKRQSVAFWCNPISGHATLYWYQQILGQGPKLLIQFQNNGVVDDSQLPKDRFSAERLKGVDSTLKIQPAKLEDSAVYLCASTVRGQGFYEQYFGPGTRLTVT.

The chain combines TRBV6-6 with TRBJ2-7; D remains ambiguous. The CDR3 consists of 14 residues. The V gene's germline CDR1 is MNHNY and CDR2 SVGAGI (reference sequence). V dropped 5 bases and J dropped 4 bases, with 15 bases sitting between them. CDR3 sequence (DNA): TGTGCCAGCAGTGTGGCGTCTTCAGGATACGAGCAGTACTTC. Its translation is CASSVASSGYEQYF.

This chain uses TRBV2 with TRBJ2-3; perhaps TRBD2 as D (6 bases). The CDR3 length is 14 residues. Trimming shortened V by 8 bases and J by 1 base, and 13 bases separated the two germline ends. CDR1 is SNHLY, CDR2 FYNNEI, per germline. The CDR3 sequence is CASRDSSRTDTQYF. The CDR3 bases are TGTGCCAGCCGGGACTCAAGCCGCACAGATACGCAGTATTTT.

The V and J genes are TRBV25-1 and TRBJ2-5, with D maybe TRBD2 (6 bases). The ends were cut back, 4 bases at V and 3 bases at J, with 12 bases in the middle. From germline, CDR1 is MGHDK and CDR2 SYGVNS. This CDR3 is built from 14 residues. The CDR3: CASSALAGEETQYF. The DNA for the CDR3 is TGTGCCAGCAGTGCACTAGCAGGTGAAGAGACCCAGTACTTC.

V and J are TRBV30 and TRBJ2-7, with a weak D call TRBD2 (5 bases). The CDR3 sequence is 11 residues long. V shed 1 base and J shed 7 bases, with 8 bases lying between them. Per the germline V gene, CDR1 is GTSNPN and CDR2 is SVGIG (reference sequence). CDR3 DNA sequence: TGTGCCTGGAGTGAGAGGGATGAGCAGTACTTC. Amino acid sequence: CAWSERDEQYF.

The chain combines TRBV7-2 with TRBJ1-2, with unresolved D. This CDR3 region has 15 residues. Trimming stripped 4 bases from V and 2 bases from J, with 14 bases between. The germline gives CDR1 SGHTA, CDR2 FQGNSA. The CDR3, as DNA: TGTGCCAGCAGCTGGGAGACACTAACCAACTATGGCTACACCTTC. This encodes CASSWETLTNYGYTF.

V is TRBV5-1 and J is TRBJ2-4; 11 bases align to TRBD2. The CDR3 is 13 amino acids. V lost 7 bases and J lost 6; bases outside the gene matches: 3. Germline loops: CDR1 SGHRS, CDR2 YFSETQ. The CDR3 DNA follows: TGCGCCAGCGCAGGACTAGCGGGAAACATTCAGTACTTC. It is translated as CASAGLAGNIQYF.

The chain is built from TRBV18 and TRBJ2-3; a possible D gene is TRBD2 (5 bases). V was trimmed by 6 bases and J by 2 bases, leaving 12 bases between them. Germline V CDR1 and CDR2: KGHSH, LQKENI. CDR3 length: 14 amino acids. For the CDR3, the DNA is TGTGCCAGCTCCCTACTAGAGATCACAGATACGCAGTATTTT. Translating gives CASSLLEITDTQYF.

This chain connects TRBV7-9 to TRBJ2-7; tentative D call: TRBD1 (5 bases). CDR1 and CDR2 (germline): SEHNR, FQNEAQ (reference sequence). V dropped 1 base and J dropped 0 bases, with 10 bases sitting between them. The CDR3 is made up of 15 amino acids. Written as DNA, the CDR3 is TGTGCCAGCAGCTTAGTTGGGGCCGTCTCCTACGAGCAGTACTTC. It yields the protein CASSLVGAVSYEQYF.

This chain joins TRBV5-8 and TRBJ1-6, with D possibly matching TRBD1 (5 bases). Trimming took 2 bases from V and 2 from J, leaving 11 bases between them. The CDR3 sequence is 16 residues long. Germline values: CDR1 SGHTS, CDR2 YDEGEE. The CDR3 coding sequence is TGTGCCAGCAGCTTTTCCAGACAGCCCTATAATTCACCCCTCCACTTT. Translating gives CASSFSRQPYNSPLHF.

The genes are TRBV19 and TRBJ1-1; no reliable D call. The CDR3 length is 14 residues. The germline CDR1 and CDR2 sequences are LNHDA and SQIVND (reference sequence). Trimming stripped 4 bases from V and 2 bases from J, with 11 bases between. The CDR3 region has the DNA TGTGCCAGTAGTACGAGGGAACGCAACACTGAAGCTTTCTTT. Translated, it gives CASSTRERNTEAFF.

The chain combines TRBV6-1 with TRBJ1-2; D remains ambiguous. There are 16 residues in the CDR3. Deletions cut 0 bases from V and 9 bases from J, with 20 bases between. Germline V gives CDR1 MNHNS, CDR2 SASEGT. The CDR3: CASSEARNRWLVSYTF. The DNA of the CDR3 is TGTGCCAGCAGTGAAGCGCGAAATCGGTGGCTAGTAAGCTACACCTTC.

The gene calls are TRBV21-1 and TRBJ1-2; the table's D gene call, TRBD1, was not cross checked with the DNA. TRBV21-1 is a listed pseudogene. This CDR3 contains 16 residues. In DNA form, the CDR3 reads TGTGCCAGCAGCAAAGGTGCTGGGGCAGCTACCTATGGCTACACCTTC. Its translation is CASSKGAGAATYGYTF.

This chain joins TRBV19 and TRBJ2-7; D perhaps matches TRBD1 (6 bases). Between the trimmed V and J ends, which lost 5 bases and 2 bases, there was a span of 13 bases. In germline, CDR1 is LNHDA, CDR2 SQIVND (reference sequence). The CDR3 has 14 residues. In DNA, the CDR3 is TGTGCCAGTAGTTCCGGACAGAGCCCCTACGAGCAGTACTTC. The encoded protein is CASSSGQSPYEQYF.

V usage is TRBV5-1 and J usage is TRBJ2-5; 7 bases map to TRBD1. The CDR3 runs to 13 residues. V shed 5 bases, J shed 5 bases, and the junction held 6 bases outside the gene matches. Per germline, CDR1 SGHRS and CDR2 YFSETQ. The CDR3 DNA reads as TGCGCCAGCAGTCCCGGACAGGCCGAGACCCAGTACTTC. Protein product: CASSPGQAETQYF.

The genes are TRBV6-5 and TRBJ2-2; D gene ambiguous. V dropped 0 bases and J dropped 4 bases, with 9 bases sitting between them. The CDR3 runs to 15 residues. Germline CDR1 MNHEY, CDR2 SVGAGI. The CDR3: CASSYSHSATGELFF. CDR3 sequence (DNA): TGTGCCAGCAGTTACTCACACTCGGCCACCGGGGAGCTGTTTTTT.

This clone was seen just once. The rearrangement joins TRBV7-2 to TRBJ2-7; 8 nucleotides agree with TRBD2. Per the germline V gene, CDR1 is SGHTA and CDR2 is FQGNSA. V shed 6 bases and J 0 bases; nucleotides not matched to a gene: 4. This CDR3 has 14 amino acids. As DNA, the CDR3 is TGTGCCAGCAGTCGGGGGGGGAGCTCCTACGAGCAGTACTTC. Amino acid sequence: CASSRGGSSYEQYF.

The chain employs TRBV30 and TRBJ2-2; TRBD1 is a possible D gene (5 bases). The V gene lost 0 bases and the J gene lost 1 base, with 9 bases spanning the gap. This CDR3 spans 15 amino acids. Germline loops: CDR1 GTSNPN, CDR2 SVGIG (reference sequence). The CDR3 nucleotides are TGTGCCTGGAGTGTACGAACAGGGAACACCGGGGAGCTGTTTTTT. It is translated as CAWSVRTGNTGELFF. The full variable domain, in which reference TRBV30 and TRBJ2-2 provide the parts outside the CDR3, is SQTIHQWPATLVQPVGSPLSLECTVEGTSNPNLYWYRQAAGRGLQLLFYSVGIGQISSEVPQNLSASRPQDRQFILSSKKLLLSDSGFYLCAWSVRTGNTGELFFGEGSRLTVL.

CDR3 sequence (DNA): TGTGCCAGCTCAGAGCGGGAGCTCGGCACCGGGGAGCTGTTTTTT. Protein: CASSERELGTGELFF. The chain carries TRBV18 and TRBJ2-2; 8 nucleotides align to TRBD2. The CDR3 covers 15 residues. The J segment lost 4 bases and the V segment lost 5 bases, leaving 6 bases of the junction unmatched. The germline CDR1 and CDR2 sequences are KGHSH and LQKENI.

The genes are TRBV7-2 and TRBJ2-6, with a tentative D call TRBD1 (6 bases). Germline V CDR1 and CDR2: SGHTA, FQGNSA. This CDR3 is built from 17 residues. V was clipped by 7 bases and J by 4 bases, with 20 bases between them. In DNA, the CDR3 is TGTGCCAGCATCAACGGGCAGGGGACCCCAGGGGCCAACGTCCTGACTTTC. Amino acid sequence: CASINGQGTPGANVLTF.

The chain employs TRBV27 and TRBJ2-3, with TRBD2 matching over 7 bases. The V gene end was trimmed by 2 bases and the J gene end by 4 bases; junction bases not matched to a gene: 6. The CDR3 covers 15 residues. Germline V gene data show CDR1 as MNHEY and CDR2 as SMNVEV (reference sequence). As DNA, the CDR3 is TGTGCCAGCAGTTTAAGGGCGGGAGCGCCAGATACGCAGTATTTT. This gives the protein CASSLRAGAPDTQYF.